A single T cell receptor (beta chain) is shown here with its context. The data originate from a study of T cells in Graves' hyperthyroidism and ophthalmopathy. The CDR3 regions of TCR beta were amplified from RNA transcripts. Researchers ran a first-round RT-PCR on the TCR CDR3 using the HTBI primer set. TCRdb passed the multiplex PCR reads through MiXCR, listing each CDR3 protein once. Among around 760,000 distinct CDR3 sequences listed, 30% to 40% were seen once. The CDR3 sequence is 17 residues long. CDR1 and CDR2 (germline): MDHEN, SYDVKM. J gave up 7 bases and V 5 bases, and 18 bases lay outside the gene matches.

This receptor was identified in a woman aged 40 to 55 with Graves' hyperthyroidism. The genes are TRBV28 and TRBJ2-5; TRBD1 aligns across 8 bases. The sequenced material came from blood. CDR3 in DNA: TGTGCCAGCAGTAGACCCATTGCTCAGACAGGGGAAGGGACCCAGTACTTC. Translation: CASSRPIAQTGEGTQYF.